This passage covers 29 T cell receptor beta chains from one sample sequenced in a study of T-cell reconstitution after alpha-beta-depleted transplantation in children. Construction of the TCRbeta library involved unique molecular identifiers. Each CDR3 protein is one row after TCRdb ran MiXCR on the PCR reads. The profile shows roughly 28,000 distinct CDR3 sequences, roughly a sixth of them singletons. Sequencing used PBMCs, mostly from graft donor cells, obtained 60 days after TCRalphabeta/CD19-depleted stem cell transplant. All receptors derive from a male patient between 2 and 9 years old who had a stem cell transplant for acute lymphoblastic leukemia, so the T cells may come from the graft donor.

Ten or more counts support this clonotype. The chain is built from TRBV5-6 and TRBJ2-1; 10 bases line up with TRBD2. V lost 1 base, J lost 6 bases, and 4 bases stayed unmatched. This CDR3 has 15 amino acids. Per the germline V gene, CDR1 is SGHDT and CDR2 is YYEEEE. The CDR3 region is CASSLSLAGTNEQFF. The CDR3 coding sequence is TGTGCCAGCAGCTTGTCACTAGCGGGAACCAATGAGCAGTTCTTC.

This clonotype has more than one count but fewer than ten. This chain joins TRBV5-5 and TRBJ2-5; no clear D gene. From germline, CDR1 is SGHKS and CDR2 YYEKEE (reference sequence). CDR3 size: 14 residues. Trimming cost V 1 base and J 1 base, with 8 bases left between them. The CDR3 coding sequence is TGTGCCAGCAGCTTGAAGAGATTCCAAGAGACCCAGTACTTC. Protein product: CASSLKRFQETQYF.

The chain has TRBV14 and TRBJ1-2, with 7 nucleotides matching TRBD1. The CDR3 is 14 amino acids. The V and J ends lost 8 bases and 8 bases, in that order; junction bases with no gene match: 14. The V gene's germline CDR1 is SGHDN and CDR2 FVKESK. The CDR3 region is CASGRQGDLRGYTF. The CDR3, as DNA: TGTGCCAGCGGACGACAGGGAGATCTAAGGGGCTACACCTTC.

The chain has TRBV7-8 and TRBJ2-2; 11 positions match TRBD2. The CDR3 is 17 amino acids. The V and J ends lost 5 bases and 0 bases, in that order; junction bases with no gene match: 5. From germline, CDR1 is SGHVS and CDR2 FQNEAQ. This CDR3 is CASSPRLAGTNTGELFF. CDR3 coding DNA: TGTGCCAGCAGCCCGAGACTAGCGGGAACGAACACCGGGGAGCTGTTTTTT. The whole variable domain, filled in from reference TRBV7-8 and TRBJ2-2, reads GAGVSQSPRYKVAKRGQDVALRCDPISGHVSLFWYQQALGQGPEFLTYFQNEAQLDKSGLPSDRFFAERPEGSVSTLKIQRTQQEDSAVYLCASSPRLAGTNTGELFFGEGSRLTVL.

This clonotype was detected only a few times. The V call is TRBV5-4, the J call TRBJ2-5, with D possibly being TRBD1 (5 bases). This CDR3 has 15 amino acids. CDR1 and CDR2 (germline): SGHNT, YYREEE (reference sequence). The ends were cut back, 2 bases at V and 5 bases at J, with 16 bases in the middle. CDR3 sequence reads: CASSFSQGGRETQYF. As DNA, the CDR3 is TGTGCCAGCAGCTTTAGTCAGGGTGGAAGGGAGACCCAGTACTTC.

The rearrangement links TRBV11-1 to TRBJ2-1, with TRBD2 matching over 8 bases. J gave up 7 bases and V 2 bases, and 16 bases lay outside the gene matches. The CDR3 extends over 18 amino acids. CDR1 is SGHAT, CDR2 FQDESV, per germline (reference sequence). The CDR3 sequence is CASSLLGLLAGRGNEQFF. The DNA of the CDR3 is TGTGCCAGCAGCTTATTAGGTCTGCTAGCGGGCCGGGGGAATGAGCAGTTCTTC.

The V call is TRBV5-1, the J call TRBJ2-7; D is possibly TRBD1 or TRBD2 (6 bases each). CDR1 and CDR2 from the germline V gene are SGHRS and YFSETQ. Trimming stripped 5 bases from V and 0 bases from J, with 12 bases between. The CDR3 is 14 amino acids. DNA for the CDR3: TGCGCCAGCAGTTCGAGGGGGGCCTCCTACGAGCAGTACTTC. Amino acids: CASSSRGASYEQYF.

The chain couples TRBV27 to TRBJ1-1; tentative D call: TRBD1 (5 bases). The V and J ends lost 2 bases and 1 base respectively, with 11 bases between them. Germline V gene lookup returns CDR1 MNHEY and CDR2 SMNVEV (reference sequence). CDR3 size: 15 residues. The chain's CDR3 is CASSLQGRENTEAFF. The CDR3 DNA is TGTGCCAGCAGTTTACAGGGCAGGGAGAACACTGAAGCTTTCTTT.

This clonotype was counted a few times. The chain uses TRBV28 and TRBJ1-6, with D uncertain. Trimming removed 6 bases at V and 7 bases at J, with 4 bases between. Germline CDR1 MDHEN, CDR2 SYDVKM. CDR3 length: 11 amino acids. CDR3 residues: CASRKNSPLHF. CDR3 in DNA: TGTGCCAGCAGAAAGAATTCACCCCTCCACTTT.

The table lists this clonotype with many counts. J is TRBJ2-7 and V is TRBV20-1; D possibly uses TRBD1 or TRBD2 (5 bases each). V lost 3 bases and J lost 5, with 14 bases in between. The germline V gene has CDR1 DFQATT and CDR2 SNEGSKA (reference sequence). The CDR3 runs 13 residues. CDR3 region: CSARGLGTHEQYF. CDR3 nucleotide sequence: TGCAGTGCTAGGGGCTTGGGGACGCACGAGCAGTACTTC.

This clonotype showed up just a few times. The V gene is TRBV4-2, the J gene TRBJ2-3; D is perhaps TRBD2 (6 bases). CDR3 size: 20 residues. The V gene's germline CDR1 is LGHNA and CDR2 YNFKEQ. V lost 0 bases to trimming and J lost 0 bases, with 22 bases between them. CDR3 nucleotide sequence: TGTGCCAGCAGCCAAGATCGTAGAGCGGGTATGGGATCTAGCACAGATACGCAGTATTTT. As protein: CASSQDRRAGMGSSTDTQYF.

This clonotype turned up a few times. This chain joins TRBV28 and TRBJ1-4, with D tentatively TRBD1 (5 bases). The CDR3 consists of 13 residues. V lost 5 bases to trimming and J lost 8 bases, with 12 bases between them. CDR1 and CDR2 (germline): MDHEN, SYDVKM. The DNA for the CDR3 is TGTGCCAGCAGTGCCCGGGGGACCGAAAAACTGTTTTTT. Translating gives CASSARGTEKLFF.

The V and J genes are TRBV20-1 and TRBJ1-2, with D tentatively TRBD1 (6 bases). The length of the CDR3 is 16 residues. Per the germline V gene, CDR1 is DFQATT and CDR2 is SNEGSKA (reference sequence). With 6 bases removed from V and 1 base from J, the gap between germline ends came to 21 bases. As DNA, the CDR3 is TGCAGTGCCATTCCCTCATCCAGGGGCTTTAACTATGGCTACACCTTC. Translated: CSAIPSSRGFNYGYTF.

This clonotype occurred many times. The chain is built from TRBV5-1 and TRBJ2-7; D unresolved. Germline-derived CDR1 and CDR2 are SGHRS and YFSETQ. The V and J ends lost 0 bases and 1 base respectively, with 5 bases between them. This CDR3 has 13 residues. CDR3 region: CASSLDTSYEQYF. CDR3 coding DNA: TGCGCCAGCAGCTTGGACACTTCCTACGAGCAGTACTTC.

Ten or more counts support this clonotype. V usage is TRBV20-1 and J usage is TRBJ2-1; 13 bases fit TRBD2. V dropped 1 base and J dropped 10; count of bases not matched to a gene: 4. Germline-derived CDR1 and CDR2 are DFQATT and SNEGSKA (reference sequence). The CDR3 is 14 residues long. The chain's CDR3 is CSARGTSGSQEQFF. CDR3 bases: TGCAGTGCTAGAGGGACTAGCGGGAGCCAGGAGCAGTTCTTC.

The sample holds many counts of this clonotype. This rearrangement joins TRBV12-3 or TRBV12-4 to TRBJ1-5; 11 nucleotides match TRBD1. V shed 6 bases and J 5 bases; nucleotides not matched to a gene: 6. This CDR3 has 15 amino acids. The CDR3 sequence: CASSTGTGGYQPQHF. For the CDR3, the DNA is TGTGCCAGCAGCACCGGGACAGGGGGTTATCAGCCCCAGCATTTT.

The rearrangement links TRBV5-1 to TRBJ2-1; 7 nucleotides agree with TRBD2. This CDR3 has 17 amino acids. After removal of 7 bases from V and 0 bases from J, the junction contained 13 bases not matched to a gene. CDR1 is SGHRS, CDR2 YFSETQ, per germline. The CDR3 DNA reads TGCGCCAGCGGGCGGGAGATTACCTGGAGCTCCTACAATGAGCAGTTCTTC. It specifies CASGREITWSSYNEQFF. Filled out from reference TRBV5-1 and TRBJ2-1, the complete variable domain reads KAGVTQTPRYLIKTRGQQVTLSCSPISGHRSVSWYQQTPGQGLQFLFEYFSETQRNKGNFPGRFSGRQFSNSRSEMNVSTLELGDSALYLCASGREITWSSYNEQFFGPGTRLTVL.

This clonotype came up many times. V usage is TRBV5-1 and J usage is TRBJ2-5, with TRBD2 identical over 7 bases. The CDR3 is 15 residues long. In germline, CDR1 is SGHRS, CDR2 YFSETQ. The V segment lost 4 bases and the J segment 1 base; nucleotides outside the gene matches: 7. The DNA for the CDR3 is TGCGCCAGCAGCGTATCGTGGGGGGGCCAAGAGACCCAGTACTTC. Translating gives CASSVSWGGQETQYF.

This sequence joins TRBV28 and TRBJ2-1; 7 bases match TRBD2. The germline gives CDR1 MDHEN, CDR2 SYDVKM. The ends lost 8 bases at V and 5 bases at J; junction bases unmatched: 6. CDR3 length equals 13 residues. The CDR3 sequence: CASGGTNHNEQFF. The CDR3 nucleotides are TGTGCCAGCGGCGGGACTAACCACAATGAGCAGTTCTTC.

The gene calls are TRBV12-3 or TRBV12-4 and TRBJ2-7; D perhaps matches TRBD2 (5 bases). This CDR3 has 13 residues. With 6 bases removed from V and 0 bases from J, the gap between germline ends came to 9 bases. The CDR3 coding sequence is TGTGCCAGCAGGGACGGGAACTCCTACGAGCAGTACGTC. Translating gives CASRDGNSYEQYV.

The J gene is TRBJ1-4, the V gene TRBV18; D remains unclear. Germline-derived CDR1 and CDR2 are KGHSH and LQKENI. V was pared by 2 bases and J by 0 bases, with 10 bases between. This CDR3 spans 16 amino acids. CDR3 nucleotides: TGTGCCAGCTCACCAAACGTGGTTTCAACTAATGAAAAACTGTTTTTT. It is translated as CASSPNVVSTNEKLFF.

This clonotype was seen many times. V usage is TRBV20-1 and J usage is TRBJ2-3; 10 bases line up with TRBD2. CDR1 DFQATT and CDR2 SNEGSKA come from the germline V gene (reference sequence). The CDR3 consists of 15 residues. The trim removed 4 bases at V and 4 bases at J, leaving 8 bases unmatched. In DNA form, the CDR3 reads TGCAGTGCTACTGGGACTAGCGTCGCCCCAGATACGCAGTATTTT. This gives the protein CSATGTSVAPDTQYF.

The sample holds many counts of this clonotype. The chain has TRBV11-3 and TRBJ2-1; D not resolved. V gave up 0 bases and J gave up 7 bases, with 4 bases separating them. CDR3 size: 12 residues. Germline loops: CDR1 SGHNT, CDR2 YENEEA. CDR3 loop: CASSLDTNEQFF. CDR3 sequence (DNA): TGTGCCAGCAGCTTAGACACGAATGAGCAGTTCTTC.

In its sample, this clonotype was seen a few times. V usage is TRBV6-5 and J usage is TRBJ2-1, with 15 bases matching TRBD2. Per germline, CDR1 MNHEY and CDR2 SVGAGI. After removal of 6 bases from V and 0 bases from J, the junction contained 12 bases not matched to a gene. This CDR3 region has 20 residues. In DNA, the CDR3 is TGTGCCAGCAGCCGAACTCCCCCGGGACTAGCGGGGGGCTCCTACAATGAGCAGTTCTTC. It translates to CASSRTPPGLAGGSYNEQFF.

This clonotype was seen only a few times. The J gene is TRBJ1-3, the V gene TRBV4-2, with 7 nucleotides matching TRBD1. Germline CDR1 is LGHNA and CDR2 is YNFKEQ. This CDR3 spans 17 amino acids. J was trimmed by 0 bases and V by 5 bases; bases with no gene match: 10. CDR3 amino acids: CASSFDVQGNSGNTIYF. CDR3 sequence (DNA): TGTGCCAGCAGCTTTGATGTACAGGGGAACTCTGGAAACACCATATATTTT.

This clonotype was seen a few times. Written as DNA, the CDR3 is TGTGCCAGCAGCGGGGGCCTGGGCACAGATACGCAGTATTTT. It encodes CASSGGLGTDTQYF. The rearrangement links TRBV28 to TRBJ2-3, with D possibly being TRBD1 or TRBD2 (6 bases each). The germline V and J ends were trimmed by 6 bases and 1 base, with 11 bases remaining between them. Germline V gives CDR1 MDHEN, CDR2 SYDVKM. The CDR3 has 14 residues.

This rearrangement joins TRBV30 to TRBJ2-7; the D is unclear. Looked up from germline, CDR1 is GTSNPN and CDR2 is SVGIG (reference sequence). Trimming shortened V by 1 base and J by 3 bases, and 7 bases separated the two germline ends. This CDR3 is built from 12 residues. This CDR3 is CAWSEALYEQYF. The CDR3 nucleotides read TGTGCCTGGAGTGAGGCACTCTACGAGCAGTACTTC.

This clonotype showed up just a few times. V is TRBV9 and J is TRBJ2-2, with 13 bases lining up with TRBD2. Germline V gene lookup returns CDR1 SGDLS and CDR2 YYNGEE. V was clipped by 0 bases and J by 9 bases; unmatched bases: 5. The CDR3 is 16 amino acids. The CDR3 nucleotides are TGTGCCAGCAGCGTAGGACTAGCGGGGGGCCCTAGGGAGCTGTTTTTT. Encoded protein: CASSVGLAGGPRELFF.

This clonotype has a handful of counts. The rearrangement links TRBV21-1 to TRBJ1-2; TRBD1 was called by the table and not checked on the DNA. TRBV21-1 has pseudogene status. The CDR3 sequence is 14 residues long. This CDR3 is CASSKEAGLYGYTF. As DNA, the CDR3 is TGTGCCAGCAGCAAAGAGGCAGGGTTGTATGGCTACACCTTC.